The text below deals with one T cell receptor beta chain. The antigen is unknown. The entry originates in a study of cytomegalovirus exposure and HLA in healthy donors. Points from the study as a whole: The authors judged a highly shared variant cluster likely a sequencing artifact. Some V segments could not be told apart, so they were left out, TRBV6-2 and TRBV6-3 among them. HLA allele associations emerged for some 16,000 TCR beta sequences in a later analysis, at 0.05 false discovery rate. Reported results showed that the classifier diagnosed cytomegalovirus status with high specificity and sensitivity.

PCR was performed using 60 Vbeta and 13 Jbeta primers. Method: immunoSEQ multiplex PCR; TCRdb's copy keeps in-frame clones and lacks some. The sample lists 200,000 or so clones; about four fifths were seen once. Per germline, CDR1 SGHDT and CDR2 YYEEEE. CDR3 length: 14 residues. Trimming cost V 3 bases and J 0 bases, with 9 bases left between them. The V gene is TRBV5-6, the J gene TRBJ1-1, with D uncertain. This sequence was found in a woman in her twenties or thirties in good health and CMV-seropositive. Material for sequencing was PBMCs. CDR3 bases: TGTGCCAGCAGCTCATTTCACATGAACACTGAAGCTTTCTTT. Translated, it gives CASSSFHMNTEAFF.